This T cell receptor beta chain was captured by sequencing in a study of T cell responses to AZD1222 COVID-19 vaccine. Whether given at about 4 or about 12 weeks, second doses were pooled. Profiled with immunoSEQ multiplex PCR; TCRdb holds only in-frame clones, not every one. The sample carries about 120,000 clones, around nine tenths recorded once. V gave up 1 base and J gave up 5 bases, with 5 bases separating them. There are 12 residues in the CDR3. Germline-derived CDR1 and CDR2 are MNHNS and SASEGT. Comment on this clone: Its antigen remains unknown.

Whole-study results and caveats: Repertoire samples came only from after the peak T cell response. Nearly half of spike-specific TCRs reportedly target unmutated variant regions. A rise in Spike-specific TCR breadth and depth followed two AZD1222 doses.

The source material was peripheral blood, sampled 28 days after the second AZD1222 dose. J is TRBJ1-1 and V is TRBV6-1; D not resolved. This clonotype originated in an adult who received the AZD1222 COVID-19 vaccine. The CDR3 protein is CASSEELTEAFF. The CDR3 DNA sequence: TGTGCCAGCAGTGAAGAGCTAACTGAAGCTTTCTTT.